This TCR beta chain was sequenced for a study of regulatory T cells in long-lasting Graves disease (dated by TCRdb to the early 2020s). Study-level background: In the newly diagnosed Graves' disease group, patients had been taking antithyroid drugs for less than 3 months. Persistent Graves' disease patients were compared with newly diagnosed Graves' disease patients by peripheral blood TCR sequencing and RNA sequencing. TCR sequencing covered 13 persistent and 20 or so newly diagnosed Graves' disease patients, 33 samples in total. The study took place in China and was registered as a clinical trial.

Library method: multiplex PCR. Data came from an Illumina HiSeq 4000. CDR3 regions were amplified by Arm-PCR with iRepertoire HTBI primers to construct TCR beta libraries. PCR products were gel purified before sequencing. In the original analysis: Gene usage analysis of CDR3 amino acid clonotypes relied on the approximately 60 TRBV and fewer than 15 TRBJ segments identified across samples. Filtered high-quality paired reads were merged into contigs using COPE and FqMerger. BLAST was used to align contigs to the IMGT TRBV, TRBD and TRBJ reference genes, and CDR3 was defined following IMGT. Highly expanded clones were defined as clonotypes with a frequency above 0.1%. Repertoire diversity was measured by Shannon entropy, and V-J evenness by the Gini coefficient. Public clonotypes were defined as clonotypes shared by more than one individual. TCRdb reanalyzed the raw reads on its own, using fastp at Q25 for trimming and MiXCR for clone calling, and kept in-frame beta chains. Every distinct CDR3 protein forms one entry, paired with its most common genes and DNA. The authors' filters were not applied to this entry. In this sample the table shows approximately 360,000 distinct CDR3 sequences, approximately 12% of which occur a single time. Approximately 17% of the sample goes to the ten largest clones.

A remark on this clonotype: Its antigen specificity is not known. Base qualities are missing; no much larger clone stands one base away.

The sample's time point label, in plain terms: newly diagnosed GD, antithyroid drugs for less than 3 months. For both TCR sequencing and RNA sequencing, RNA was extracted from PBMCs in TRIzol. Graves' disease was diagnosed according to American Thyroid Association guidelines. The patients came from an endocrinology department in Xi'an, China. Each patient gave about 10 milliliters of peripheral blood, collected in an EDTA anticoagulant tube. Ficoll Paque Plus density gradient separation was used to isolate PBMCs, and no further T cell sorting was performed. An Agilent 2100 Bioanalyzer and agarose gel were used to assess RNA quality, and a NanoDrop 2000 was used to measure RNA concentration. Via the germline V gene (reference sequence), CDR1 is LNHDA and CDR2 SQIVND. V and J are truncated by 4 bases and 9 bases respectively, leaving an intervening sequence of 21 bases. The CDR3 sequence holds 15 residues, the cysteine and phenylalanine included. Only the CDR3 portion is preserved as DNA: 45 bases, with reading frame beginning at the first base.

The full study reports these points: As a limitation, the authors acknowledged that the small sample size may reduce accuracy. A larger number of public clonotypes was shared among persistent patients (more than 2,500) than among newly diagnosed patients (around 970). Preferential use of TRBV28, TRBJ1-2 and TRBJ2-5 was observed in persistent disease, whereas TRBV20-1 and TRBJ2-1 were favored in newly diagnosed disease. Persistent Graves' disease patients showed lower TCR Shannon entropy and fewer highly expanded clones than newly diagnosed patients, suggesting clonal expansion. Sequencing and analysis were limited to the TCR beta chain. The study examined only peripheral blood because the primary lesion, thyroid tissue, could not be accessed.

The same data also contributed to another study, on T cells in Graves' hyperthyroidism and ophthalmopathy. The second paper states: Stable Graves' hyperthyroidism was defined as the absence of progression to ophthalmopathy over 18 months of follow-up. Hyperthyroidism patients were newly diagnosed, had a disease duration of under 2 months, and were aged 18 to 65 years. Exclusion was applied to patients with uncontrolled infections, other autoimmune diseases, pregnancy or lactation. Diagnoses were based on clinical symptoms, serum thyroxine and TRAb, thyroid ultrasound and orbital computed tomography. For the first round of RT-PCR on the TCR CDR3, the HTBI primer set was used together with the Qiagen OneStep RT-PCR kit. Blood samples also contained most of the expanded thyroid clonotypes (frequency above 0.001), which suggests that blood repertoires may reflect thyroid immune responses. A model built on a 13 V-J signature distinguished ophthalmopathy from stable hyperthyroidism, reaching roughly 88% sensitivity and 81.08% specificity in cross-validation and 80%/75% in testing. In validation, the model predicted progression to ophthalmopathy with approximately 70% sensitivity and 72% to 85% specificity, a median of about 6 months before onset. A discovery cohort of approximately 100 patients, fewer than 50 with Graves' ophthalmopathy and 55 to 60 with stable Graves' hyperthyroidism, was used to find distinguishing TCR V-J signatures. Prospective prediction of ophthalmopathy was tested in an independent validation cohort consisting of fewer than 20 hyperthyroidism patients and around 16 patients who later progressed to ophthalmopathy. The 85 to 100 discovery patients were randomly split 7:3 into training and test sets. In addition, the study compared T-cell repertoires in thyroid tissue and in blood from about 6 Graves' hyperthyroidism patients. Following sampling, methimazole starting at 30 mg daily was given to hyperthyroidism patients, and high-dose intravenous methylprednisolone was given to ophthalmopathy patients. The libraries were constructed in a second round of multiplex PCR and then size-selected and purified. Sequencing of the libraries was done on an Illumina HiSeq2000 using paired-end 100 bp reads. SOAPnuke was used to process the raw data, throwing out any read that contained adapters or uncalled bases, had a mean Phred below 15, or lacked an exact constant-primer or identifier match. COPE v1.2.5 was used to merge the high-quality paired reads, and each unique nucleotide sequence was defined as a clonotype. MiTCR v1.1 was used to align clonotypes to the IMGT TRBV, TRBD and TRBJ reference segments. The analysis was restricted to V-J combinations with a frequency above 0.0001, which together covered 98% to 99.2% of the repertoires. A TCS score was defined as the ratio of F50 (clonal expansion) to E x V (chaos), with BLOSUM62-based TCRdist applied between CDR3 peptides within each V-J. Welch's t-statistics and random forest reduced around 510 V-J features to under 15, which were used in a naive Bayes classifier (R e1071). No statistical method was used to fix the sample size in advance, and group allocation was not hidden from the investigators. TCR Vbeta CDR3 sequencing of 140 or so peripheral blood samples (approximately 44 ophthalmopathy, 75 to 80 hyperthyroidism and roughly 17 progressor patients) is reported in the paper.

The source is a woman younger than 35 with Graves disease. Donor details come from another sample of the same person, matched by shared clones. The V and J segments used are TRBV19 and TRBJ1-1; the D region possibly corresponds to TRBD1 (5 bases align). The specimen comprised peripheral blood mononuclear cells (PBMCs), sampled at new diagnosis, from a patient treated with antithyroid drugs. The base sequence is TGTGCCAGTAGTAGAGACAGCCGGGTACAAACTAAAGCTTTCTTT. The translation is CASSRDSRVQTKAFF.